These 19 T cell receptor beta chains came from one sample sequenced in a study of OX40 agonist ivuxolimab in advanced cancers. Clones were read by immunoSEQ multiplex PCR, and TCRdb kept only the in-frame ones, dropping some. The data contain 55,000 to 75,000 clones, more than 75% of them singletons. The sample was CD4+ or CD8+ T cells sorted from blood, taken in a trial of the OX40 agonist ivuxolimab. These receptors originate from an adult with an advanced solid tumor such as melanoma, head and neck, liver or kidney cancer.

The chain links TRBV2 to TRBJ1-2, with 8 bases lining up with TRBD1. Germline CDR1 reads SNHLY; CDR2 reads FYNNEI. J lost 7 bases, V lost 4 bases, and 11 bases had no gene match. The CDR3 totals 15 residues. As DNA, the CDR3 is TGTGCCAGCAGTGGCCGGACAGGGCCCGAGGCTGGCTACACCTTC. Encoded protein: CASSGRTGPEAGYTF.

The chain joins TRBV5-1 to TRBJ2-5; the match to TRBD2 covers 10 bases. From germline, CDR1 is SGHRS and CDR2 YFSETQ. CDR3 length: 15 residues. The trim removed 1 base at V and 5 bases at J, leaving 5 bases unmatched. This CDR3 reads CASSLNSGRLETQYF. CDR3 DNA sequence: TGCGCCAGCAGCTTGAATAGCGGGAGGTTGGAGACCCAGTACTTC. Filled out from reference TRBV5-1 and TRBJ2-5, the complete variable domain reads KAGVTQTPRYLIKTRGQQVTLSCSPISGHRSVSWYQQTPGQGLQFLFEYFSETQRNKGNFPGRFSGRQFSNSRSEMNVSTLELGDSALYLCASSLNSGRLETQYFGPGTRLLVL.

The V and J genes are TRBV5-4 and TRBJ1-1; 8 bases map to TRBD1. J gave up 8 bases and V 0 bases, and 9 bases lay outside the gene matches. The CDR3 loop spans 15 amino acids. The germline V gene encodes CDR1 SGHNT and CDR2 YYREEE (reference sequence). The DNA of the CDR3 is TGTGCCAGCAGCTTGGTTGCAGGGGGCGAGTCCGAAGCTTTCTTT. This sequence encodes CASSLVAGGESEAFF.

A few counts support this clone. The chain recombines TRBV2 with TRBJ2-7; D might be TRBD2 (7 bases). Germline lookup yields CDR1 SNHLY and CDR2 FYNNEI. Trimming removed 1 base from V and 3 bases from J, with 10 bases in between. The CDR3 is 14 amino acids. CDR3 coding DNA: TGTGCCAGCAGTGAAGGGGGGGGCCGCTACGAGCAGTACTTC. Amino acid sequence: CASSEGGGRYEQYF.

The chain links TRBV5-6 to TRBJ2-1; 14 bases agree with TRBD2. The CDR3 has 17 amino acids. The ends lost 2 bases at V and 7 bases at J; junction bases unmatched: 8. Germline lookup yields CDR1 SGHDT and CDR2 YYEEEE. CDR3 loop: CASSFTSGTSGSNEQFF. CDR3 in DNA: TGTGCCAGCAGCTTCACCTCCGGGACTAGCGGGAGTAATGAGCAGTTCTTC. The full variable domain, completed using reference TRBV5-6 and TRBJ2-1, is DAGVTQSPTHLIKTRGQQVTLRCSPKSGHDTVSWYQQALGQGPQFIFQYYEEEERQRGNFPDRFSGHQFPNYSSELNVNALLLGDSALYLCASSFTSGTSGSNEQFFGPGTRLTVL.

The chain is built from TRBV5-8 and TRBJ2-7; a weak D match, TRBD2 (6 bases). This CDR3 spans 14 amino acids. From germline, CDR1 is SGHTS and CDR2 YDEGEE. Trimming shortened V by 0 bases and J by 6 bases, and 13 bases separated the two germline ends. The CDR3 sequence is CASSLGLGGREQYF. DNA of the CDR3: TGTGCCAGCAGCTTGGGTCTAGGAGGGCGCGAGCAGTACTTC.

This clone was seen a few times. V usage is TRBV15 and J usage is TRBJ2-1, with D possibly being TRBD2 (6 bases). This CDR3 spans 15 amino acids. Germline V gene data show CDR1 as LNHNV and CDR2 as YYDKDF (reference sequence). The V gene lost 0 bases and the J gene lost 9 bases, with 15 bases spanning the gap. This chain's CDR3 is CATSRDNGGASEQFF. CDR3 in DNA: TGTGCCACCAGCAGAGATAACGGGGGAGCCAGTGAGCAGTTCTTC.

In this sample, this clone turned up a few times. The gene calls are TRBV5-6 and TRBJ2-1, with D possibly TRBD1 on 5 matching bases. The V and J ends lost 4 bases and 0 bases respectively, with 11 bases between them. The CDR3 runs 15 residues. Germline V CDR1 and CDR2: SGHDT, YYEEEE. Here the CDR3 reads CASSQDISSYNEQFF. The DNA for the CDR3 is TGTGCCAGCAGCCAGGACATCAGCTCCTACAATGAGCAGTTCTTC. Full variable domain (rest looked up from reference TRBV5-6 and TRBJ2-1): DAGVTQSPTHLIKTRGQQVTLRCSPKSGHDTVSWYQQALGQGPQFIFQYYEEEERQRGNFPDRFSGHQFPNYSSELNVNALLLGDSALYLCASSQDISSYNEQFFGPGTRLTVL.

The chain recombines TRBV5-4 with TRBJ1-4; 10 positions match TRBD1. The CDR3 loop spans 15 amino acids. Germline V gives CDR1 SGHNT, CDR2 YYREEE (reference sequence). J gave up 10 bases and V 4 bases, and 10 bases lay outside the gene matches. Written as DNA, the CDR3 is TGTGCCAGCAGCCCGGGGACAGGGGATCCTGGAAAACTGTTTTTT. Translation gives CASSPGTGDPGKLFF.

J is TRBJ2-5 and V is TRBV18; TRBD1 matches 10 bases. Germline CDR1 KGHSH, CDR2 LQKENI. The V segment lost 6 bases and the J segment 0 bases; nucleotides outside the gene matches: 7. The CDR3 totals 16 residues. The CDR3 sequence: CASSPGQGGHQETQYF. The DNA for the CDR3 is TGTGCCAGCTCCCCCGGACAGGGGGGGCACCAAGAGACCCAGTACTTC.

The chain recombines TRBV5-4 with TRBJ2-6; TRBD1 matches at 7 bases. The CDR3 extends over 17 amino acids. Germline lookup yields CDR1 SGHNT and CDR2 YYREEE (reference sequence). After removal of 0 bases from V and 0 bases from J, the junction contained 3 bases not matched to a gene. CDR3 DNA: TGTGCCAGCAGCTTGGTTGCAGGGGGCTCTGGGGCCAACGTCCTGACTTTC. Amino acid sequence: CASSLVAGGSGANVLTF.

This chain links TRBV5-8 with TRBJ1-3; possibly TRBD1 for D (6 bases). This CDR3 has 14 residues. The germline V gene encodes CDR1 SGHTS and CDR2 YDEGEE. Trimming took 0 bases from V and 7 from J, leaving 11 bases between them. The CDR3 region has the DNA TGTGCCAGCAGCTTGGCCCAGGGGAGGAACACCATATATTTT. Protein sequence: CASSLAQGRNTIYF.

The V gene is TRBV9, the J gene TRBJ2-3; D possibly uses TRBD1 or TRBD2 (5 bases each). Looked up from germline, CDR1 is SGDLS and CDR2 is YYNGEE. V lost 4 bases, J lost 0 bases, and 9 bases lay in between. This CDR3 is 14 amino acids long. In nucleotides, the CDR3 is TGTGCCAGCAGCTCCCGGGACAGCACAGATACGCAGTATTTT. The encoded protein is CASSSRDSTDTQYF. Full variable domain (outside the CDR3, taken from reference TRBV9 and TRBJ2-3): DSGVTQTPKHLITATGQRVTLRCSPRSGDLSVYWYQQSLDQGLQFLIQYYNGEERAKGNILERFSAQQFPDLHSELNLSSLELGDSALYFCASSSRDSTDTQYFGPGTRLTVL.

The chain is built from TRBV5-6 and TRBJ1-2; TRBD1 matches 10 bases. This CDR3 is 16 amino acids long. The germline gives CDR1 SGHDT, CDR2 YYEEEE. With 5 bases clipped from V and 4 bases from J, the junction kept 11 bases outside the gene matches. The CDR3 loop reads CASRQYAGQGIYGYTF. Written as DNA, the CDR3 is TGTGCCAGCAGGCAGTATGCGGGACAGGGGATCTATGGCTACACCTTC.

This chain uses TRBV19 with TRBJ2-3; D may be TRBD2 (6 bases). Germline CDR1 reads LNHDA; CDR2 reads SQIVND (reference sequence). Trimming cost V 3 bases and J 1 base, with 8 bases left between them. The length of the CDR3 is 14 residues. The CDR3 DNA reads as TGTGCCAGTAGTATTTCGGGGGGCACAGATACGCAGTATTTT. Translated, it gives CASSISGGTDTQYF.

The genes are TRBV2 and TRBJ1-2; D might be TRBD1 (5 bases). This CDR3 spans 19 amino acids. Germline CDR1 is SNHLY and CDR2 is FYNNEI. The germline V and J ends were trimmed by 6 bases and 7 bases, with 33 bases remaining between them. In DNA form, the CDR3 reads TGTGCCAGCAGGTCCCGGGACGGCAGGAAGCCTCGGGCGGGACCTGGCTACACCTTC. It translates to CASRSRDGRKPRAGPGYTF. The whole variable domain, remainder taken from reference TRBV2 and TRBJ1-2, is EPEVTQTPSHQVTQMGQEVILRCVPISNHLYFYWYRQILGQKVEFLVSFYNNEISEKSEIFDDQFSVERPDGSNFTLKIRSTKLEDSAMYFCASRSRDGRKPRAGPGYTFGSGTRLTVV.

The chain recombines TRBV25-1 with TRBJ2-3, with TRBD2 matching 12 bases. J gave up 5 bases and V 8 bases, and 8 bases lay outside the gene matches. The CDR3 sequence is 15 residues long. Germline V gene sequence: CDR1 MGHDK, CDR2 SYGVNS. The DNA of the CDR3 is TGTGCCAGCGCAACTAGCGGGGGGCCCGGAGATACGCAGTATTTT. Translation gives CASATSGGPGDTQYF. Full variable domain (rest looked up from reference TRBV25-1 and TRBJ2-3): EADIYQTPRYLVIGTGKKITLECSQTMGHDKMYWYQQDPGMELHLIHYSYGVNSTEKGDLSSESTVSRIRTEHFPLTLESARPSHTSQYLCASATSGGPGDTQYFGPGTRLTVL.

The CDR3 sequence is CASSFEPKETQYF. The CDR3 DNA is TGTGCCAGCAGTTTTGAGCCCAAAGAGACCCAGTACTTC. The chain joins TRBV28 to TRBJ2-5; D not resolved. V gave up 3 bases and J gave up 3 bases, with 8 bases separating them. The CDR3 contains 13 residues. Germline V lookup: CDR1 MDHEN, CDR2 SYDVKM. The full variable domain, completed using reference TRBV28 and TRBJ2-5, is DVKVTQSSRYLVKRTGEKVFLECVQDMDHENMFWYRQDPGLGLRLIYFSYDVKMKEKGDIPEGYSVSREKKERFSLILESASTNQTSMYLCASSFEPKETQYFGPGTRLLVL.

The V gene is TRBV5-5, the J gene TRBJ1-2, with TRBD1 identical over 12 bases. CDR1 is SGHKS, CDR2 YYEKEE, per germline (reference sequence). The junction had 8 bases not matched to a gene; V was cut back by 1 base and J by 7 bases. The CDR3 totals 16 residues. CDR3 sequence: CASSLYGDRGQGGYTF. The CDR3, as DNA: TGTGCCAGCAGCTTGTATGGGGACAGGGGGCAGGGTGGCTACACCTTC.